This T cell receptor beta chain was obtained from a study of spatial heterogeneity in lung cancer. By proportion, this clonotype is medium-sized. Trimming pared 3 bases from V and 6 bases from J, leaving 8 bases between. CDR1 is SGHDN, CDR2 FVKESK, per germline. CDR3 length: 12 residues. This sample's time point: sample taken at primary tumor resection. Researchers sequenced whole RNA taken from tumor, nontumor lung or frozen PBMC without sorting. 55 to 80 TRACERx patients with early, untreated non-small cell lung cancer donated samples. Each TCR cDNA molecule carried a unique molecular identifier. TCRdb re-derived calls from the 5' RACE reads in MiXCR, one entry per CDR3 protein. The repertoire holds 4,000 to 5,000 distinct CDR3 sequences, with over 15% as singletons.

The chain recombines TRBV14 with TRBJ2-5; D remains unclear. The source is a male donor with early-stage non-small cell lung cancer. The specimen was PBMCs, collected at surgery. The chain's CDR3 is CASSHFSKTQYF. In nucleotides, the CDR3 is TGTGCCAGCAGCCATTTCTCGAAGACCCAGTACTTC. Together with reference TRBV14 and TRBJ2-5, the CDR3 gives the full variable domain: EAGVTQFPSHSVIEKGQTVTLRCDPISGHDNLYWYRRVMGKEIKFLLHFVKESKQDESGMPNNRFLAERTGGTYSTLKVQPAELEDSGVYFCASSHFSKTQYFGPGTRLLVL.